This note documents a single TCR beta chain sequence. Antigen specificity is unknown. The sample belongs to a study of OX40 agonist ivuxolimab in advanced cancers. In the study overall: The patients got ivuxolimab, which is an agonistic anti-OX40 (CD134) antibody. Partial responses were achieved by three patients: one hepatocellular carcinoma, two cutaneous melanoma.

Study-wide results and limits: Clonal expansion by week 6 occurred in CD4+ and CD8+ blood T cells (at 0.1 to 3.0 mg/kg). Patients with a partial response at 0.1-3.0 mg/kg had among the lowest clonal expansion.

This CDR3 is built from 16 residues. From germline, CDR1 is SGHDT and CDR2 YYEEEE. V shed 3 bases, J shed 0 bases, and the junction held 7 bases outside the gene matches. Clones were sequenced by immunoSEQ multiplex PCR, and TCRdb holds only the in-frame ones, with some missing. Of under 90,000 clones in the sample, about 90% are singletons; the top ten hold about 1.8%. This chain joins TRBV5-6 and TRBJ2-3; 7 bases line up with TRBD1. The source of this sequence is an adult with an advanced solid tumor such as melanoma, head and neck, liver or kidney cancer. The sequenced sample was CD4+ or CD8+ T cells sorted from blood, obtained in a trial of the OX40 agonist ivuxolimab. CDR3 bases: TGTGCCAGCAGCTCGGGACAGCGACGTAGCACAGATACGCAGTATTTT. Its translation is CASSSGQRRSTDTQYF.